These 32 T cell receptor beta chains originate from one sample sequenced in a study of regulatory T cells in long-lasting Graves disease. The sample's time point: persistent/refractory GD, antithyroid drugs over 5 years with positive TRAb. PBMC RNA served as the TCR library source. iRepertoire HTBI primers and Arm-PCR of CDR3 regions built TCR beta libraries. TCRdb itself ran the multiplex PCR reads through MiXCR, one entry per CDR3 protein. Counted here are 400,000 to 600,000 distinct CDR3 sequences, 20% to 25% occurring once; the ten biggest clones make up less than 9%. The specimen comprised peripheral blood mononuclear cells (PBMCs), sampled when the disease was refractory, from a patient treated with antithyroid drugs. The receptor source for this set is a female donor with Graves disease.

This clonotype has a count of ten or more. This rearrangement joins TRBV28 to TRBJ2-2; no definite D call. Trimming took off 5 bases at V and 5 bases at J, with 12 bases between the two ends. CDR3 length equals 14 residues. Germline loops: CDR1 MDHEN, CDR2 SYDVKM. The CDR3 here is CASSATPRTGELFF. The CDR3 nucleotides are TGTGCCAGCAGTGCGACACCGAGGACCGGGGAGCTGTTTTTT.

This clonotype was counted many times. V is TRBV12-3 or TRBV12-4 and J is TRBJ2-7, with 9 bases matching TRBD1. V trimming: 5 bases; J trimming: 5 bases; junction bases outside the gene matches: 10. The CDR3 consists of 15 residues. CDR3 amino acids: CASSVRGTGSNEQYF. As DNA, the CDR3 is TGTGCCAGCAGTGTTCGGGGGACAGGGAGCAACGAGCAGTACTTC.

CDR3 protein: CASSLGTSGPTYEQYF. CDR3 coding DNA: TGTGCCAGCAGCTTAGGGACTAGCGGGCCCACCTACGAGCAGTACTTC. J is TRBJ2-7 and V is TRBV7-9; 11 bases are a match to TRBD2. Germline V gives CDR1 SEHNR, CDR2 FQNEAQ (reference sequence). CDR3 length: 16 amino acids. The trim removed 1 base at V and 2 bases at J, leaving 4 bases unmatched.

This clonotype appeared many times. This sequence joins TRBV6-1 and TRBJ1-4; TRBD1 matches at 9 bases. V lost 5 bases, J lost 7 bases, and 5 bases stayed unmatched. The CDR3 is 14 residues long. The V gene's germline CDR1 is MNHNS and CDR2 SASEGT. The CDR3 bases are TGTGCCAGCAGTAACAGGGGGCGGGTTGAAAAACTGTTTTTT. It codes for CASSNRGRVEKLFF.

J is TRBJ1-1 and V is TRBV29-1; perhaps TRBD1 as D (6 bases). Deletions cut 5 bases from V and 4 bases from J, with 14 bases between. Germline-derived CDR1 and CDR2 are SQVTM and ANQGSEA. This CDR3 region has 13 residues. CDR3 region: CSVCTTGITEAFF. The CDR3 coding sequence is TGCAGCGTTTGCACGACAGGTATCACTGAAGCTTTCTTT.

This clonotype was found a few times. This sequence joins TRBV19 and TRBJ1-5; 8 positions agree with TRBD1. The ends lost 10 bases at V and 4 bases at J; junction bases unmatched: 21. The CDR3 has 18 residues. Per germline, CDR1 LNHDA and CDR2 SQIVND (reference sequence). The CDR3 loop is CATMRQGSAVSLNQPQHF. The CDR3 region has the DNA TGTGCCACTATGAGACAGGGGTCCGCCGTAAGCTTGAATCAGCCCCAGCATTTT.

This clonotype showed up many times. V is TRBV6-5 and J is TRBJ2-5; D may match TRBD1 or TRBD2 (5 bases each). CDR1 is MNHEY and CDR2 is SVGAGI in the germline V gene. V lost 0 bases and J 3 bases, leaving 14 bases between the germline ends. This CDR3 region has 16 residues. CDR3 sequence reads: CASSYSGDPLEETQYF. CDR3 DNA sequence: TGTGCCAGCAGTTACTCGGGGGACCCACTGGAAGAGACCCAGTACTTC.

For this clonotype: Given the absence of the conserved phenylalanine or tryptophan at the CDR3 end, a read error is likely. The gene calls are TRBV7-2 and TRBJ2-5, with no clear D. The CDR3 extends over 12 amino acids. The germline V gene has CDR1 SGHTA and CDR2 FQGNSA. Trimming left V 7 bases short and J 5 bases short, with 11 bases between. Here the CDR3 reads CASTFLGETQYS. DNA of the CDR3: TGTGCCAGCACCTTTCTAGGGGAGACCCAGTACTCC.

This clonotype was counted only a few times. This rearrangement joins TRBV19 to TRBJ1-5; TRBD1 might be the D (6 bases). CDR3 length: 15 residues. V was shortened by 7 bases and J by 8 bases, with 21 bases between the two germline ends. Per the germline V gene, CDR1 is LNHDA and CDR2 is SQIVND (reference sequence). The CDR3 sequence is CASTRPDSAREPQHF. The CDR3 nucleotides are TGTGCCAGTACCCGCCCGGACAGCGCGAGGGAGCCCCAGCATTTT.

This clonotype was recorded a few times. The chain recombines TRBV29-1 with TRBJ2-2, with D unclear. Trimming took off 7 bases at V and 5 bases at J, with 5 bases between the two ends. The CDR3 extends over 10 amino acids. Germline V CDR1 and CDR2: SQVTM, ANQGSEA. The chain's CDR3 is CSALTGELFF. CDR3 nucleotide sequence: TGCAGCGCCTTAACCGGGGAGCTGTTTTTT.

The CDR3 sequence: CASSLGGASREQYF. CDR3 DNA: TGTGCCAGCAGCTTAGGGGGAGCGTCCCGCGAGCAGTACTTC. This chain connects TRBV7-2 to TRBJ2-7; the D gene is possibly TRBD2 (5 bases). V gave up 1 base and J gave up 6 bases, with 13 bases separating them. From germline, CDR1 is SGHTA and CDR2 FQGNSA. The CDR3 has 14 residues.

The V call is TRBV5-1, the J call TRBJ2-7; 11 positions agree with TRBD2. Per the germline V gene, CDR1 is SGHRS and CDR2 is YFSETQ. V dropped 2 bases and J dropped 3; count of bases not matched to a gene: 10. The length of the CDR3 is 17 residues. DNA of the CDR3: TGCGCCAGCAGCTTAATAGCGGGGGGGCCGGGACACTACGAGCAGTACTTC. Residues: CASSLIAGGPGHYEQYF.

This clonotype was seen only a few times. The rearrangement joins TRBV5-1 to TRBJ2-4, with 8 bases aligning to TRBD1. CDR3 size: 15 residues. After removal of 5 bases from V and 5 bases from J, the junction contained 9 bases not matched to a gene. The germline V gene encodes CDR1 SGHRS and CDR2 YFSETQ. The CDR3 loop reads CASSSADREENIQYF. The DNA for the CDR3 is TGCGCCAGCAGTTCTGCGGACAGGGAAGAAAACATTCAGTACTTC.

V gene TRBV29-1 combines with J gene TRBJ2-7; D is perhaps TRBD1 (5 bases). The ends were cut back, 4 bases at V and 3 bases at J, with 13 bases in the middle. The CDR3 sequence is 13 residues long. CDR1 is SQVTM and CDR2 is ANQGSEA in the germline V gene. The CDR3 reads CSVGGRALYEQYF. CDR3 in DNA: TGCAGCGTTGGAGGCAGGGCCCTCTACGAGCAGTACTTC.

This clonotype has ten or more counts. The rearrangement joins TRBV29-1 to TRBJ1-2; 7 nucleotides line up with TRBD1. There are 11 residues in the CDR3. Germline CDR1 reads SQVTM; CDR2 reads ANQGSEA. Losses at the gene ends were 6 bases for V and 5 bases for J; bases not matched to a gene: 3. The CDR3 spells CSVTGDYGYTF. CDR3 DNA: TGCAGCGTAACAGGGGATTATGGCTACACCTTC.

The V gene is TRBV5-1, the J gene TRBJ2-7; TRBD1 matches at 8 bases. V was pared by 3 bases and J by 2 bases, with 4 bases of the junction left unmatched. This CDR3 is 14 amino acids long. Germline CDR1 and CDR2: SGHRS and YFSETQ. CDR3 nucleotides: TGCGCCAGCAGCTCGGGACAGGTAACCTACGAGCAGTACTTC. Amino acids: CASSSGQVTYEQYF.

This clonotype was picked up many times. This chain connects TRBV6-1 to TRBJ1-1; no clear D. Germline V gives CDR1 MNHNS, CDR2 SASEGT. This CDR3 is built from 13 residues. Trimming stripped 6 bases from V and 3 bases from J, with 11 bases between. The CDR3 sequence is CASSLTAYTEAFF. The CDR3, as DNA: TGTGCCAGCAGCCTAACGGCCTACACTGAAGCTTTCTTT.

CDR3 loop: CASSLSGAYETYEQYF. The CDR3, as DNA: TGTGCCAGCTCGCTCTCGGGGGCCTACGAAACCTACGAGCAGTACTTC. The genes are TRBV18 and TRBJ2-7; perhaps D is TRBD1 or TRBD2 (6 bases each). Trimming stripped 6 bases from V and 2 bases from J, with 20 bases between. The CDR3 totals 16 residues. Germline loops: CDR1 KGHSH, CDR2 LQKENI.

This clonotype was picked up many times. The chain couples TRBV6-1 to TRBJ2-7, with TRBD2 identical over 11 bases. This CDR3 region has 14 residues. The junction had 7 bases not matched to a gene; V was cut back by 5 bases and J by 7 bases. Germline-derived CDR1 and CDR2 are MNHNS and SASEGT. For the CDR3, the DNA is TGTGCCAGCAGTAAACTAGCGGGAGATTGGGAGCAGTACTTC. Its protein is CASSKLAGDWEQYF.

V is TRBV29-1 and J is TRBJ2-5; the match to TRBD2 covers 11 bases. Trimming at V came to 1 base and at J to 5 bases, leaving 9 bases not matched to a gene. Germline V gives CDR1 SQVTM, CDR2 ANQGSEA. CDR3 size: 16 residues. The CDR3 loop reads CSVEGQTSGESETQYF. Here the CDR3 DNA reads TGCAGCGTTGAAGGTCAGACTAGCGGGGAATCGGAGACCCAGTACTTC.

This clonotype was picked up a small number of times. The rearrangement joins TRBV5-1 to TRBJ2-5, with unresolved D. Trimming removed 0 bases from V and 5 bases from J, with 26 bases in between. The CDR3 contains 19 residues. Germline CDR1 is SGHRS and CDR2 is YFSETQ. The CDR3 sequence is CASSLGPTVDPILRETQYF. In DNA form, the CDR3 reads TGCGCCAGCAGCTTGGGTCCAACTGTGGACCCAATCCTGAGGGAGACCCAGTACTTC.

This clonotype has just a few counts. The chain is built from TRBV12-3 or TRBV12-4 and TRBJ1-1; D remains unclear. V lost 8 bases and J lost 1, with 11 bases in between. There are 13 residues in the CDR3. This CDR3 reads CASPLWKNTEAFF. The CDR3 DNA sequence: TGTGCCAGCCCCCTTTGGAAGAACACTGAAGCTTTCTTT.

This clonotype was observed many times. The gene calls are TRBV20-1 and TRBJ2-1, with D possibly being TRBD2 (6 bases). CDR3 length equals 13 residues. Trimming removed 5 bases from V and 10 bases from J, with 18 bases in between. Germline assignment: CDR1 DFQATT and CDR2 SNEGSKA (reference sequence). CDR3 in DNA: TGCAGTGCTGAAGGACCCGGGGAGGAAGAGCAGTTCTTC. Protein: CSAEGPGEEEQFF.

This clonotype was found a few times. The chain recombines TRBV12-3 or TRBV12-4 with TRBJ2-2; D might be TRBD1 (6 bases). V was trimmed by 6 bases and J by 7 bases, leaving 12 bases between them. The CDR3 sequence is 13 residues long. CDR3 DNA sequence: TGTGCCAGCAGCCCTACAGGGAACGGGGAGCTGTTTTTT. It specifies CASSPTGNGELFF.

This chain uses TRBV6-2 or TRBV6-3 with TRBJ2-1; no clear D. V gave up 6 bases and J gave up 0 bases, with 12 bases separating them. In germline, CDR1 is MNHEY, CDR2 SVGEGT. This CDR3 has 15 amino acids. CDR3 amino acids: CASSNRQSSYNEQFF. The CDR3 DNA sequence: TGTGCCAGCAGCAATAGACAAAGCTCCTACAATGAGCAGTTCTTC.

At least ten counts were recorded for this clonotype. The V and J genes are TRBV29-1 and TRBJ2-7; 10 bases fit TRBD1. After removal of 0 bases from V and 5 bases from J, the junction contained 7 bases not matched to a gene. CDR1 and CDR2 (germline): SQVTM, ANQGSEA. This CDR3 region has 15 residues. DNA for the CDR3: TGCAGCGTTGAAGATCGACAGGGGGCGCGAGACGAGCAGTACTTC. Translation gives CSVEDRQGARDEQYF.

This clonotype was found many times. The chain is built from TRBV20-1 and TRBJ2-5; D is uncertain. Germline CDR1 DFQATT, CDR2 SNEGSKA (reference sequence). Deletions cut 3 bases from V and 0 bases from J, with 5 bases between. This CDR3 is built from 12 residues. The CDR3, as DNA: TGCAGTGCTAGCATGGACCAAGAGACCCAGTACTTC. This gives the protein CSASMDQETQYF.

This clonotype was counted ten times or more. This chain joins TRBV7-9 and TRBJ2-5, with TRBD2 as a possible D gene (6 bases). This CDR3 is built from 12 residues. V was trimmed by 8 bases and J by 2 bases, leaving 9 bases between them. Per the germline V gene, CDR1 is SEHNR and CDR2 is FQNEAQ (reference sequence). The CDR3 is CASAGRQETQYF. CDR3 in DNA: TGTGCCAGCGCGGGGCGTCAAGAGACCCAGTACTTC.

The V call is TRBV29-1, the J call TRBJ2-3; TRBD1 matches at 9 bases. Losses at the gene ends were 5 bases for V and 2 bases for J; bases not matched to a gene: 11. The CDR3 extends over 16 amino acids. From germline, CDR1 is SQVTM and CDR2 ANQGSEA. The chain's CDR3 is CSVYALTGGHTDTQYF. The CDR3 nucleotides are TGCAGCGTTTACGCCCTGACAGGGGGACACACAGATACGCAGTATTTT.

This clonotype showed up many times. The chain uses TRBV7-2 and TRBJ1-1; D is ambiguous. V was trimmed by 5 bases and J by 7 bases, leaving 17 bases between them. Germline CDR1 SGHTA, CDR2 FQGNSA. This CDR3 has 14 residues. The CDR3 spells CASSRDPHRLEAFF. The CDR3 DNA is TGTGCCAGCAGCCGAGACCCACACCGCCTTGAAGCTTTCTTT. The complete variable domain, with remaining parts taken from reference TRBV7-2 and TRBJ1-1, reads GAGVSQSPSNKVTEKGKDVELRCDPISGHTALYWYRQSLGQGLEFLIYFQGNSAPDKSGLPSDRFSAERTGGSVSTLTIQRTQQEDSAVYLCASSRDPHRLEAFFGQGTRLTVV.

The sample holds a few counts of this clonotype. The chain couples TRBV7-9 to TRBJ2-5; D is tentatively TRBD1 or TRBD2 (6 bases each). V lost 3 bases and J 5 bases, leaving 22 bases between the germline ends. CDR1 and CDR2 from the germline V gene are SEHNR and FQNEAQ (reference sequence). This CDR3 has 17 amino acids. The CDR3: CASSFTAGGQWWETQYF. The CDR3 nucleotides are TGTGCCAGCAGCTTTACAGCGGGCGGACAGTGGTGGGAGACCCAGTACTTC.

This clonotype was counted only a few times. CDR3 residues: CASSYGLAGAGYEQYF. In DNA, the CDR3 is TGTGCCAGCAGTTACGGCTTAGCGGGAGCCGGGTACGAGCAGTACTTC. The V and J genes are TRBV6-5 and TRBJ2-7, with 9 bases that match TRBD2. The germline V gene encodes CDR1 MNHEY and CDR2 SVGAGI. The junction had 9 bases not matched to a gene; V was cut back by 2 bases and J by 4 bases. This CDR3 contains 16 residues.